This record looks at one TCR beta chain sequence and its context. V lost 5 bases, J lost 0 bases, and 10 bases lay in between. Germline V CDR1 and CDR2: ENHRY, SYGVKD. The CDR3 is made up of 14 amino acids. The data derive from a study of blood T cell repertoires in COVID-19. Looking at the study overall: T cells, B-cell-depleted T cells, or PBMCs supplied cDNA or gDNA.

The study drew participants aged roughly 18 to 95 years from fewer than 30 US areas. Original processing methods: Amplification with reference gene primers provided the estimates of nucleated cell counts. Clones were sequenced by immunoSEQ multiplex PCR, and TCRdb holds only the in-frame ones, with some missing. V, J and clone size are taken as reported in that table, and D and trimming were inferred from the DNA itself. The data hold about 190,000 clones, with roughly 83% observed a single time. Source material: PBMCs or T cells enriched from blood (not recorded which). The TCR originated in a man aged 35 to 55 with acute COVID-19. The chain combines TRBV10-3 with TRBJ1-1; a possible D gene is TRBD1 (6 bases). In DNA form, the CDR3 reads TGTGCCATCAGTCGACAGGCTATGAACACTGAAGCTTTCTTT. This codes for CAISRQAMNTEAFF.